The clone carrying this T cell receptor beta chain was observed a handful of times. As yet, its antigen is unknown. Within the sample, other DNA sequences also encode this same CDR3. The data were obtained in a study of beta chain features in type 1 diabetes. Each of the sorted populations had a purity greater than 95%. Study-level findings and limits: Shortening that was moderate but significant affected the TCRB CDR3s of Type 1 diabetes patients in all four CD4+ subsets. The study notes PCR might favor shorter templates equally in patients and controls.

The ends lost 4 bases at V and 1 base at J; junction bases unmatched: 1. CDR1 and CDR2 (germline): SNHLY, FYNNEI. The CDR3 has 15 amino acids. The whole isolated RNA underwent reverse transcription, so sequencing captured expressed TCRB transcripts. Some clones are missing from TCRdb's copy, which holds only in-frame ones; the method was immunoSEQ multiplex PCR. This repertoire shows 600,000 to 700,000 clones, 12% found once; its top ten account for more than 0.09%. The source of this sequence is a man younger than 40 with type 1 diabetes. Sequencing was done on a sample of naive CD4+ T cells from blood. V usage is TRBV2 and J usage is TRBJ2-3; 11 bases align to TRBD2. CDR3 sequence reads: CASSVLAGGTDTQYF. The CDR3 coding sequence is TGTGCCAGCAGTGTACTAGCGGGGGGCACAGATACGCAGTATTTT.